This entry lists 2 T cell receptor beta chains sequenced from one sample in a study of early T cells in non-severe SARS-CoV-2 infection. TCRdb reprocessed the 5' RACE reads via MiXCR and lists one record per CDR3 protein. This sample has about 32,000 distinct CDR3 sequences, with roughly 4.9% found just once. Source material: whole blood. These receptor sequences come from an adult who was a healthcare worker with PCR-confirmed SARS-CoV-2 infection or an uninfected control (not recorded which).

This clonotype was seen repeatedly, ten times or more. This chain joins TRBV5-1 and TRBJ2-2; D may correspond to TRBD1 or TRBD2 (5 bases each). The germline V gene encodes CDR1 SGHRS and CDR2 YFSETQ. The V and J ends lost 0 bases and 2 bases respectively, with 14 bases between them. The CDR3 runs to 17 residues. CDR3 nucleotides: TGCGCCAGCAGCTTGGGACACCGGGACCCAAACACCGGGGAGCTGTTTTTT. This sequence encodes CASSLGHRDPNTGELFF.

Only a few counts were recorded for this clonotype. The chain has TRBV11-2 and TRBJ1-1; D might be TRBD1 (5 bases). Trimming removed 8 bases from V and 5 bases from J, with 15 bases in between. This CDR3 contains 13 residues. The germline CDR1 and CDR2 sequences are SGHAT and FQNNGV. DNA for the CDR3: TGTGCCAGCCGTGGGGGGTTAAGGACTGAAGCTTTCTTT. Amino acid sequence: CASRGGLRTEAFF.